These 13 T cell receptor beta chains originate from one sample sequenced in a study of T cells in Graves' hyperthyroidism and ophthalmopathy. Amplification of TCR beta CDR3 regions used RNA as the template. TCR CDR3 underwent first-round RT-PCR with the HTBI primer set. TCRdb fed the multiplex PCR reads into MiXCR, producing one record per CDR3 protein. The table includes fewer than 250,000 distinct CDR3 sequences, about 17% detected once. What was sequenced was blood. The receptors were gathered from a woman aged 18-35 years with Graves' ophthalmopathy.

This clonotype was counted at least ten times. V is TRBV28 and J is TRBJ2-2, with a tentative D call TRBD2 (5 bases). The CDR3 is made up of 13 amino acids. Germline V gene data show CDR1 as MDHEN and CDR2 as SYDVKM. V was pared by 8 bases and J by 2 bases, with 9 bases between. The CDR3, as DNA: TGTGCCAGCCCGGGGATAAACACCGGGGAGCTGTTTTTT. Its protein is CASPGINTGELFF.

The chain links TRBV28 to TRBJ2-7; 9 bases agree with TRBD2. The germline CDR1 and CDR2 sequences are MDHEN and SYDVKM. V dropped 8 bases and J dropped 5; count of bases not matched to a gene: 1. This CDR3 has 11 residues. CDR3 in amino acids: CASCGGDEQYF. The CDR3 DNA reads TGTGCCAGCTGCGGGGGGGACGAGCAGTACTTC.

This clonotype turned up a few times. A much larger clone differs from this one at a single base, so this may be a read error. The chain combines TRBV12-3 or TRBV12-4 with TRBJ2-6; a possible D gene is TRBD1 (5 bases). The CDR3 is made up of 15 amino acids. CDR3 protein: CAGSLTVSGANVLTF. CDR3 coding DNA: TGTGCCGGCAGTTTGACAGTCTCTGGGGCCAACGTCCTGACTTTC.

The table lists this clonotype with a few counts. The chain carries TRBV6-9 and TRBJ1-4, with D maybe TRBD1 (6 bases). Trimming cost V 4 bases and J 8 bases, with 20 bases left between them. The CDR3 has 16 amino acids. In germline, CDR1 is MNHGY, CDR2 SVAAGI. The CDR3 DNA sequence: TGTGCCAGCAGTTTCCCCGCATCCGGGACACGGGAAAAACTGTTTTTT. Amino acid sequence: CASSFPASGTREKLFF.

Many counts were recorded for this clonotype. The CDR3 sequence: CASRGLAGGPSYNEQFF. CDR3 coding DNA: TGTGCCAGCAGAGGACTAGCGGGGGGGCCCTCCTACAATGAGCAGTTCTTC. The chain couples TRBV12-3 or TRBV12-4 to TRBJ2-1; 15 bases agree with TRBD2. With 6 bases clipped from V and 0 bases from J, the junction kept 3 bases outside the gene matches. This CDR3 has 17 amino acids.

The chain joins TRBV7-2 to TRBJ2-1; TRBD2 agrees at 12 bases. This CDR3 spans 16 amino acids. Looked up from germline, CDR1 is SGHTA and CDR2 is FQGNSA. V gave up 6 bases and J gave up 6 bases; unmatched junction bases: 9. In DNA form, the CDR3 reads TGTGCCAGCAGTCGACGACTAGCGGGAGTGGTCAATGAGCAGTTCTTC. Its translation is CASSRRLAGVVNEQFF.

The CDR3 loop reads CASSLIGGSETQYF. The CDR3 DNA reads TGCGCCAGCAGCTTGATTGGGGGTTCGGAGACCCAGTACTTC. This chain uses TRBV5-1 with TRBJ2-5, with D perhaps matching TRBD1 or TRBD2 (5 bases each). Germline loops: CDR1 SGHRS, CDR2 YFSETQ. The CDR3 covers 14 residues. Trimming took off 1 base at V and 5 bases at J, with 12 bases between the two ends.

By share, this clonotype ranks as medium-sized. The chain combines TRBV20-1 with TRBJ1-1; TRBD1 aligns across 7 bases. This CDR3 contains 15 residues. Unmatched junction bases numbered 6, after V lost 2 bases and J lost 0 bases. Looked up from germline, CDR1 is DFQATT and CDR2 is SNEGSKA (reference sequence). This chain's CDR3 is CSARKQGIVNTEAFF. The CDR3 nucleotides read TGCAGTGCTAGAAAACAGGGGATCGTGAACACTGAAGCTTTCTTT.

V usage is TRBV13 and J usage is TRBJ2-3; 7 bases are shared with TRBD2. This CDR3 has 17 amino acids. Germline lookup yields CDR1 PRHDT and CDR2 FYEKMQ (reference sequence). The V and J ends lost 3 bases and 4 bases, in that order; junction bases with no gene match: 13. The CDR3 coding sequence is TGTGCCAGCAGCTTTCTTGTGGCGGGAGTTAGGGCAGATACGCAGTATTTT. Translation gives CASSFLVAGVRADTQYF.

This clonotype was recorded many times. The chain carries TRBV6-1 and TRBJ2-2; possible D gene TRBD2, 6 bases. CDR1 and CDR2 (germline): MNHNS, SASEGT. CDR3 length: 13 amino acids. Trimming shortened V by 4 bases and J by 6 bases, and 9 bases separated the two germline ends. The CDR3 coding sequence is TGTGCCAGCAGTGTGGGGGAGGCCGGGGAGCTGTTTTTT. Amino acid sequence: CASSVGEAGELFF.

This clonotype was found a few times. This chain joins TRBV7-3 and TRBJ2-1; 12 bases map to TRBD2. The V gene end was trimmed by 2 bases and the J gene end by 9 bases; junction bases not matched to a gene: 11. This CDR3 spans 17 amino acids. Looked up from germline, CDR1 is SGHTA and CDR2 is FQGTGA. Here the CDR3 DNA reads TGTGCCAGCAGCTTACTAGCGGGAGGGGGGAGGGGACCTGAGCAGTTCTTC. Protein product: CASSLLAGGGRGPEQFF.

This clonotype was seen repeatedly, ten times or more. The chain has TRBV20-1 and TRBJ2-3; 8 nucleotides match TRBD2. The CDR3 spans 16 residues. Trimming cost V 0 bases and J 0 bases; bases outside gene matches: 5. Germline V gene sequence: CDR1 DFQATT, CDR2 SNEGSKA (reference sequence). The CDR3 reads CSARDDGRGSTDTQYF. The CDR3 DNA is TGCAGTGCTAGAGATGACGGGAGGGGCAGCACAGATACGCAGTATTTT.

The gene calls are TRBV19 and TRBJ1-5; a possible D gene is TRBD1 (5 bases). This CDR3 has 12 amino acids. Germline CDR1 LNHDA, CDR2 SQIVND (reference sequence). The V end lost 5 bases, the J end lost 10 bases, and 12 bases lay between the germline ends. CDR3 residues: CASSPLGGPQHF. The CDR3 DNA follows: TGTGCCAGTAGTCCCTTGGGGGGACCCCAGCATTTT.